The 8 T cell receptor beta chains presented below share a single source sample, sequenced in a study of shared clonotypes between healthy human individuals. Using immunoSEQ multiplex PCR, the repertoire was profiled, and TCRdb retains in-frame clones only, with some absent. The sample yields some 500,000 clones, about 96% seen once. Material for sequencing was naive CD4+ T cells sorted from blood. Subset of the sample: CD45RA+ positively selected. These TCRs come from a woman in her thirties in good health.

This clone was seen more than once but under ten times. The rearrangement uses TRBV7-7 and TRBJ2-1; tentative D call: TRBD2 (6 bases). V was clipped by 2 bases and J by 7 bases, with 9 bases between them. CDR3 size: 13 residues. CDR1 is SSHAT and CDR2 is FNYEAQ in the germline V gene (reference sequence). The CDR3 region is CASSLQRGNEQFF. CDR3 DNA sequence: TGTGCCAGCAGCTTACAACGGGGGAATGAGCAGTTCTTC.

This rearrangement joins TRBV30 to TRBJ1-2; D unresolved. In germline, CDR1 is GTSNPN, CDR2 SVGIG (reference sequence). The CDR3 is 14 amino acids. Trimming removed 0 bases from V and 0 bases from J, with 8 bases in between. The CDR3, as DNA: TGTGCCTGGAGTGTATATACAGCTAACTATGGCTACACCTTC. Encoded protein: CAWSVYTANYGYTF.

The chain carries TRBV28 and TRBJ2-6; D is perhaps TRBD1 or TRBD2 (6 bases each). Trimming stripped 3 bases from V and 0 bases from J, with 12 bases between. Germline assignment: CDR1 MDHEN and CDR2 SYDVKM. The CDR3 extends over 17 amino acids. CDR3 in amino acids: CASSFPGATSGANVLTF. CDR3 sequence (DNA): TGTGCCAGCAGTTTCCCGGGGGCGACCTCTGGGGCCAACGTCCTGACTTTC.

The CDR3 spells CASSPYISGSYNEQFF. The CDR3 DNA reads as TGTGCCAGCAGCCCCTACATTAGCGGGAGTTACAATGAGCAGTTCTTC. J is TRBJ2-1 and V is TRBV5-4; the match to TRBD2 covers 9 bases. This CDR3 is 16 amino acids long. Germline CDR1 and CDR2: SGHNT and YYREEE (reference sequence). With 4 bases clipped from V and 4 bases from J, the junction kept 9 bases outside the gene matches.

This clone has more than one count but fewer than ten. The V and J genes are TRBV6-5 and TRBJ1-2; tentative D call: TRBD1 (5 bases). CDR1 MNHEY and CDR2 SVGAGI come from the germline V gene. The CDR3 length is 12 residues. The V end was cut by 5 bases, the J end by 5 bases, with 9 bases between. Here the CDR3 reads CASSRAGYGYTF. The CDR3 bases are TGTGCCAGCAGTAGGGCAGGGTATGGCTACACCTTC.

The V gene is TRBV10-3, the J gene TRBJ2-7; D unclear. The CDR3 consists of 14 residues. Looked up from germline, CDR1 is ENHRY and CDR2 is SYGVKD. Between the trimmed V and J ends, which lost 7 bases and 1 base, there was a span of 14 bases. For the CDR3, the DNA is TGTGCCATCAAGGAGACTCGAGATTCCTACGAGCAGTACTTC. This sequence encodes CAIKETRDSYEQYF.

The CDR3 here is CASSPKGTSGRETQYF. The DNA of the CDR3 is TGTGCCAGCAGCCCAAAGGGGACTAGCGGGAGGGAGACCCAGTACTTC. The chain joins TRBV7-9 to TRBJ2-5; 15 nucleotides match TRBD2. This CDR3 has 16 residues. Germline values: CDR1 SEHNR, CDR2 FQNEAQ (reference sequence). Germline trimming cut 5 bases from V and 5 bases from J; bases unmatched to any gene: 6. Full variable domain (outside the CDR3, taken from reference TRBV7-9 and TRBJ2-5): DTGVSQNPRHKITKRGQNVTFRCDPISEHNRLYWYRQTLGQGPEFLTYFQNEAQLEKSRLLSDRFSAERPKGSFSTLEIQRTEQGDSAMYLCASSPKGTSGRETQYFGPGTRLLVL.

This chain joins TRBV7-2 and TRBJ1-2; D unresolved. Per the germline V gene, CDR1 is SGHTA and CDR2 is FQGNSA. The CDR3 length is 15 residues. V lost 0 bases, J lost 8 bases, and 16 bases lay in between. The CDR3 loop reads CASSLAAQVPKGYTF. CDR3 DNA: TGTGCCAGCAGCTTAGCCGCCCAGGTACCAAAGGGCTACACCTTC.